The following is a T cell receptor (beta chain) sequence with its context. This specimen comes from a study of T cell responses to AZD1222 COVID-19 vaccine. Germline assignment: CDR1 MDHEN and CDR2 SYDVKM. V was clipped by 7 bases and J by 8 bases, with 23 bases between them. This CDR3 contains 15 residues. The assay was immunoSEQ multiplex PCR, and TCRdb's table has in-frame clones only and misses some. The data contain 60,000 to 75,000 clones, over 65% of them singletons. Sequencing was performed on peripheral blood, taken 28 days after the second AZD1222 dose. The clonotype originates from an adult who received the AZD1222 COVID-19 vaccine. The gene calls are TRBV28 and TRBJ1-1; D possibly corresponds to TRBD1 (6 bases). CDR3 region: CASTPTGTIGFEAFF. In DNA form, the CDR3 reads TGTGCCAGCACCCCCACCGGGACAATAGGGTTCGAAGCTTTCTTT.